These T cell receptor beta chains were read from a single sample in a study of cytotoxic CD8 clonotypes in ibrutinib-treated CLL. Clones were read by immunoSEQ multiplex PCR, and TCRdb kept only the in-frame ones, dropping some. The table shows 130,000 or so clones, with approximately 85% occurring only once. Source: PBMCs, taken after 24 months of ibrutinib treatment. The receptors were sampled from a human donor with chronic lymphocytic leukemia. Both conserved end residues are part of each CDR3. D genes are given only for firm matches. A row's size may be missing; if present it is once, few, many or a size class.

>TRBJ2-5|TRBV5-1|NA|NA
TGCGCCAGCAGCCCCACCGGGGAGACCCAGTACTTC
CASSPTGETQYF
>TRBJ2-5|TRBV11-2|once|TRBD2
TGTGCCAGCAGCTTAGAAGCGGGGGGAGAGACCCAGTACTTC
CASSLEAGGETQYF
>TRBJ1-1|TRBV12-5|NA|NA
TGTGCTAGTGGTCCGACAGAGAACACTGAAGCTTTCTTT
CASGPTENTEAFF
>TRBJ1-2|TRBV7-8|NA|NA
TGTGCCAGCAGCTCCTCCTTGAACACGCGGGGAGTCTATGGCTACACCTTC
CASSSSLNTRGVYGYTF
>TRBJ2-7|TRBV2|NA|NA
TGTGCCAGCAAGGGGGGACCCGGGAATTCCTACGAGCAGTACTTC
CASKGGPGNSYEQYF
>TRBJ1-5|TRBV6-1|NA|NA
TGTGCCAGCAGAGAAGATGGGCGTTTCACCCTCAATCAGCCCCAGCATTTT
CASREDGRFTLNQPQHF
>TRBJ1-2|TRBV9|NA|NA
TGTGCCAGCAGCCCCGCGGGGAGGTATGGCTACACCTTC
CASSPAGRYGYTF
>TRBJ1-2|TRBV28|NA|TRBD1
TGTGCCAGCAGTCGAATAGGACAGGTGTATTATGGCTACACCTTC
CASSRIGQVYYGYTF
>TRBJ2-2|TRBV19|NA|NA
TGTGCCAGTAGTTGGCTTCAGGGGACCGGGGAGCTGTTTTTT
CASSWLQGTGELFF
>TRBJ1-3|TRBV4-1|NA|NA
TGCGCCAGCAGCCAAGGGTGGGCTGGAAACACCATATATTTT
CASSQGWAGNTIYF
>TRBJ2-4|TRBV11-2|NA|TRBD1
TGTGCCAGCAGCAGGACAGGGTTGAGCCAGTACTTC
CASSRTGLSQYF
>TRBJ2-3|TRBV6-5|NA|TRBD1
TGTGCCAGCAGTTATTACAGGGGGCGCACAGATACGCAGTATTTT
CASSYYRGRTDTQYF
>TRBJ2-7|TRBV6-5|NA|NA
TGTGCCAGCAGTTACCGGCAGGGGATAGGCGAGCAGTACTTC
CASSYRQGIGEQYF
>TRBJ1-2|TRBV7-2|NA|TRBD1
TGTGCCAGCAGCTTAGACAGGGGGACCGTTGGCTACACCTTC
CASSLDRGTVGYTF
>TRBJ2-6|TRBV28|NA|NA
TGTGCCAGCACCTACAGCTCCCCTGGGGCCAACGTCCTGACTTTC
CASTYSSPGANVLTF
>TRBJ2-5|TRBV6-1|NA|NA
TGTGCCACCTCCAGGACAGCGAAAGAGACCCAGTACTTC
CATSRTAKETQYF
>TRBJ2-7|TRBV4-3|NA|NA
TGCGCCAGCAGCCAAGAAGGGGGGCGCTGGGTCTACGAGCAGTACTTC
CASSQEGGRWVYEQYF
>TRBJ1-2|TRBV2|NA|TRBD1
TGTGCCAGAACCTTGGGGACAGGGGGCTATCGAGGGTATGGCTACACCTTC
CARTLGTGGYRGYGYTF
>TRBJ1-1|TRBV2|NA|TRBD1
TGTGCCAGCAGAGCCAGGACAGGCGATTGGGTGAACACTGAAGCTTTCTTT
CASRARTGDWVNTEAFF
>TRBJ1-6|TRBV19|few|TRBD1
TGTGCCAGTAGTCTGGGGACAGCCCCTGCCCCCTCACCCCTCCACTTT
CASSLGTAPAPSPLHF
>TRBJ2-7|TRBV5-6|NA|NA
TGTGCCAGCAGCTACCAGGTGCGCGAGCAGTACTTC
CASSYQVREQYF
>TRBJ2-7|TRBV2|NA|TRBD1
TGTGCCGGCGACTTAGGACAGGGGCAAAGCGAGCAGTACTTC
CAGDLGQGQSEQYF
>TRBJ2-3|TRBV28|NA|TRBD1
TGTGCCAGCAGCCCGACAGGGGCTGGAGATACGCAGTATTTT
CASSPTGAGDTQYF
>TRBJ1-2|TRBV2|NA|NA
TGTGCCAGCGAACAGGGTTTTCGGGCTGGTGGCTACACCTTC
CASEQGFRAGGYTF
>TRBJ1-5|TRBV7-8|NA|NA
TGTGCCAGCAGCTTAGTGTCGGGCGGGAGCAATCAGCCCCAGCATTTT
CASSLVSGGSNQPQHF
>TRBJ1-5|TRBV4-1|NA|TRBD1
TGCGCCAGCAGCCAAGTTACAGGGGGTGGTAATCAGCCCCAGCATTTT
CASSQVTGGGNQPQHF
>TRBJ1-1|TRBV10-3|NA|NA
TGTGCCATCAACCCGACAGAAATGAACACTGAAGCTTTCTTT
CAINPTEMNTEAFF
>TRBJ2-6|TRBV19|NA|TRBD2
TGTGCCAGCGGGAGGAGGGCCTTCTCTGGGGCCAACGTCCTGACTTTC
CASGRRAFSGANVLTF
>TRBJ2-3|TRBV6-5|NA|NA
TGTGCCAGCAGAGGGGGGAGCACAGATACGCAGTATTTT
CASRGGSTDTQYF
>TRBJ2-1|TRBV19|NA|TRBD2
TGTGCCAGTAGTATCACAAGCGGGGGGGCCCGGTCCTACAATGAGCAGTTCTTC
CASSITSGGARSYNEQFF
>TRBJ2-5|TRBV28|NA|NA
TGTGCCAGCACCCGAGAAACAGGGCGGGTAGGGACCCAGTACTTC
CASTRETGRVGTQYF
>TRBJ2-5|TRBV9|NA|TRBD2
TGTGCCAGCAGCGTAGCTACGGGAGGGTCCAGGGAGACCCAGTACTTC
CASSVATGGSRETQYF
>TRBJ1-1|TRBV5-1|few|TRBD1
TGCGCCAGCAGCTTGTGGTTTGGGACAGATATGAACACTGAAGCTTTCTTT
CASSLWFGTDMNTEAFF
>TRBJ2-3|TRBV28|NA|TRBD1
TGTGCCAGCAGGGGAGACAGGGGGCTTCCTCCCAGCACAGATACGCAGTATTTT
CASRGDRGLPPSTDTQYF
>TRBJ1-5|TRBV28|NA|NA
TGTGCCAGCACCACTGGGGGGATCTCCAATCAGCCCCAGCATTTT
CASTTGGISNQPQHF
>TRBJ2-2|TRBV5-1|NA|NA
TGCGCCAGCAGCTTGGCCGAGGCGAACACCGGGGAGCTGTTTTTT
CASSLAEANTGELFF
>TRBJ2-1|TRBV4-2|NA|NA
TGTGCCAGCAGCCCTGAACAGAGCTCCTACAATGAGCAGTTCTTC
CASSPEQSSYNEQFF
>TRBJ2-1|TRBV19|NA|NA
TGTGCCAGTAAGGAGGGTGAGAGACAGGGCAGCAATGAGCAGTTCTTC
CASKEGERQGSNEQFF
>TRBJ2-2|TRBV21-1|NA|NA
TGTGCCAGAACCAACCCGACCCCGGGGACCGGGGAGCTGTTTTTT
CARTNPTPGTGELFF
>TRBJ1-2|TRBV2|NA|TRBD1
TGTGCCAGCAGAGGACAGGGGGCTTCCTATGGCTACACCTTC
CASRGQGASYGYTF
>TRBJ2-3|TRBV30|NA|TRBD2
TGTGCCTGGATTTATCGGGGGGGTACAGATACGCAGTATTTT
CAWIYRGGTDTQYF
>TRBJ1-3|TRBV7-3|NA|NA
TGTGCCAGCAGCCTGGTGGGGGGTTCTGGAAACACCATATATTTT
CASSLVGGSGNTIYF